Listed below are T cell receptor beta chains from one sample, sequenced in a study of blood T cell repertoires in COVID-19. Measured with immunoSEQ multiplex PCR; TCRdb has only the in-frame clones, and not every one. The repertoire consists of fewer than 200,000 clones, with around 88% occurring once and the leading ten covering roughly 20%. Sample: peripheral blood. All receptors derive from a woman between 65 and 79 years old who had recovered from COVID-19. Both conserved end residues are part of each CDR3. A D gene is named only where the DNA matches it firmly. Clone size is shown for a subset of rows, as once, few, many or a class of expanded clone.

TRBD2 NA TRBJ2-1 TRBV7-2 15 TGTGCCAGCAGCACACTAGCGGGAGCCTACAATGAGCAGTTCTTC CASSTLAGAYNEQFF
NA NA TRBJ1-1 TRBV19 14 TGTGCCAGTAGCCCCAGGGCCCCGGGCGCTGAAGCTTTCTTT CASSPRAPGAEAFF
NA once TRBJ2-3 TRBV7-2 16 TGTGCCAGCAGCCTCGCATCAGGGGCAATCACAGATACGCAGTATTTT CASSLASGAITDTQYF
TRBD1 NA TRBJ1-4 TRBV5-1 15 TGCGCCAGCAAACAACTACAGGGGGGGAATGAAAAACTGTTTTTT CASKQLQGGNEKLFF
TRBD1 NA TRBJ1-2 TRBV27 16 TGTGCCAGCAGTCCACGCTCCCCGACAGGGAACTATGGCTACACCTTC CASSPRSPTGNYGYTF
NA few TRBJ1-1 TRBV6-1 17 TGTGCCAGCAGTGAGATTTTCGACAGTGATATGAACACTGAAGCTTTCTTT CASSEIFDSDMNTEAFF
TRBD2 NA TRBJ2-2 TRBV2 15 TGTGCCAGCCAGTCGGGGGGGGCTGGTACCGGGGAGCTGTTTTTT CASQSGGAGTGELFF
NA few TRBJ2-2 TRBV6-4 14 TGTGCCAGCAGTCCAGACACCTCCACCGGGGAGCTGTTTTTT CASSPDTSTGELFF
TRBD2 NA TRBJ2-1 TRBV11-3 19 TGTGCCAGCAGCTTAGATGGCCCTACTAGCGGGCACCCCTACAATGAGCAGTTCTTC CASSLDGPTSGHPYNEQFF
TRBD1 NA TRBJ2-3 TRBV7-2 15 TGTGCCAGCAGCTTAGTGACAGGGGCCGGAGATACGCAGTATTTT CASSLVTGAGDTQYF
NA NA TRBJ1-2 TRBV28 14 TGTGCCAGCAGTTTGCGGGGGGGGAACTATGGCTACACCTTC CASSLRGGNYGYTF
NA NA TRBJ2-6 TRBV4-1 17 TGCGCCAGCAGCCCGCCCCGGACAGTCTCTGGGGCCAACGTCCTGACTTTC CASSPPRTVSGANVLTF
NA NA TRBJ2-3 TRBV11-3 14 TGTGCCAGCAGCTTAAGGGGGAACACAGATACGCAGTATTTT CASSLRGNTDTQYF
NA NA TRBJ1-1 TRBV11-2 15 TGTGCCAGCAGCCCACGACAGGAGTTGAACACTGAAGCTTTCTTT CASSPRQELNTEAFF